This T cell receptor beta chain was recorded in a study of blood T cell repertoires in COVID-19. Study overall: The origin of the acute and convalescent COVID-19 samples was the United States, Italy and Spain. PBMCs, B-cell-depleted T cells, or T cells provided the cDNA or gDNA that made up the material.

In the authors' methods: Amplification with reference gene primers provided the estimates of nucleated cell counts. Clones were read by immunoSEQ multiplex PCR, and TCRdb kept only the in-frame ones, dropping some. The V and J calls and the clone size are those of that table, but D and trimming were determined from the DNA. The sample includes 110,000 to 150,000 clones, about 87% of them seen just once. Germline V gene data show CDR1 as SGHRS and CDR2 as YFSETQ. V shed 6 bases, J shed 4 bases, and the junction held 7 bases outside the gene matches. CDR3 length: 14 amino acids. The table lists this clone with a few counts.

This receptor was obtained from a human donor in a cohort sampled during active COVID-19. V and J are TRBV5-1 and TRBJ1-2; 9 nucleotides agree with TRBD1. Sample: peripheral blood. CDR3 in DNA: TGCGCCAGCACTACCGGGACAGGGACCTATGGCTACACCTTC. Translation gives CASTTGTGTYGYTF.